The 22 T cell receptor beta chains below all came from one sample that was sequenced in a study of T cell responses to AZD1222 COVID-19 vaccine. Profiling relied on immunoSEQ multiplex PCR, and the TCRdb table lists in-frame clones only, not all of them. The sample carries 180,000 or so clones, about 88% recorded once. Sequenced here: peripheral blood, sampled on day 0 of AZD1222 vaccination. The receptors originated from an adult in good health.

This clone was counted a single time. CDR3 in DNA: TGTGCCAGCAGTGCAGACCGAAACTATGGCTACACCTTC. It specifies CASSADRNYGYTF. The chain uses TRBV2 and TRBJ1-2; D unresolved. Germline assignment: CDR1 SNHLY and CDR2 FYNNEI. Trimming pared 4 bases from V and 2 bases from J, leaving 8 bases between. The CDR3 is made up of 13 amino acids.

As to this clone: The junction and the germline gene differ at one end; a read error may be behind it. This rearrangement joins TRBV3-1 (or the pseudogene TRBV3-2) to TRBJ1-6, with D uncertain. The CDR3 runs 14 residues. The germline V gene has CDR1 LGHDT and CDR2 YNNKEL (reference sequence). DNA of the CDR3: TGTGCCAGCAGCCCAACCTGGGCGGGTTCAACCCTCCACTTT. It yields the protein CASSPTWAGSTLHF.

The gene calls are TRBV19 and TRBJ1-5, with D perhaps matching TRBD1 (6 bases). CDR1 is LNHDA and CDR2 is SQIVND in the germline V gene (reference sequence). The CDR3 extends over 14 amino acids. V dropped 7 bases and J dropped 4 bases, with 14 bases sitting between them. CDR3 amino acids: CASKTDRLNQPQHF. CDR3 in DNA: TGTGCCAGTAAGACCGACAGGCTAAATCAGCCCCAGCATTTT.

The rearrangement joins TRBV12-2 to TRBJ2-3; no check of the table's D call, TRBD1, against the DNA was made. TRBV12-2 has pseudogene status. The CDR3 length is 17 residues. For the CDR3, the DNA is TGTGCAAGTCGCCGACGTTTAGGGGGATCTAGCACAGATACGCAGTATTTT. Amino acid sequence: CASRRRLGGSSTDTQYF.

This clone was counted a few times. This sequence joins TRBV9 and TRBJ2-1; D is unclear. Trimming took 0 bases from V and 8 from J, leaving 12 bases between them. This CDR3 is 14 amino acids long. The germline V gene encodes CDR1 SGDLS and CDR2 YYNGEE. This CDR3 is CASSVDYSPHEQFF. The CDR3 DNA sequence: TGTGCCAGCAGCGTAGATTACAGTCCCCATGAGCAGTTCTTC. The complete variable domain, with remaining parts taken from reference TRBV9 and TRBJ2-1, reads DSGVTQTPKHLITATGQRVTLRCSPRSGDLSVYWYQQSLDQGLQFLIQYYNGEERAKGNILERFSAQQFPDLHSELNLSSLELGDSALYFCASSVDYSPHEQFFGPGTRLTVL.

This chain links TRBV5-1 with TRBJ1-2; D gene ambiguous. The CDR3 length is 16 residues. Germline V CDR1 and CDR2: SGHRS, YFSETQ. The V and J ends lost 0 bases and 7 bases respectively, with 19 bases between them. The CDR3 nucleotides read TGCGCCAGCAGCTTGGAGGAGAACCCTGGGATCTTTGGCTACACCTTC. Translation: CASSLEENPGIFGYTF.

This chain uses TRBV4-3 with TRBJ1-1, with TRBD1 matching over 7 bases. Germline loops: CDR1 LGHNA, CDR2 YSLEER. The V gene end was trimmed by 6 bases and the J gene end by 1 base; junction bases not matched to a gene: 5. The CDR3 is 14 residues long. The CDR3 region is CASRLQGRNTEAFF. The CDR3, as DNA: TGCGCCAGCAGGTTACAGGGGAGGAACACTGAAGCTTTCTTT.

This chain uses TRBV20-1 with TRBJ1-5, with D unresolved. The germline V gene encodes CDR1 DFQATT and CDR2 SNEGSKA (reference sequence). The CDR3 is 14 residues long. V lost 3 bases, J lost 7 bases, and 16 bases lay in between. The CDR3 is CSASWGRGGQPQHF. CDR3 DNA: TGCAGTGCTAGTTGGGGTCGGGGTGGCCAGCCCCAGCATTTT.

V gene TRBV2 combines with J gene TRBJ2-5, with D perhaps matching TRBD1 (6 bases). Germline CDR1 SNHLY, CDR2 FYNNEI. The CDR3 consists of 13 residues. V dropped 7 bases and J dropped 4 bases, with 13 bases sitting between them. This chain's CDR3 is CASMLEGVETQYF. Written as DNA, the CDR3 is TGTGCCAGCATGCTCGAGGGGGTAGAGACCCAGTACTTC.

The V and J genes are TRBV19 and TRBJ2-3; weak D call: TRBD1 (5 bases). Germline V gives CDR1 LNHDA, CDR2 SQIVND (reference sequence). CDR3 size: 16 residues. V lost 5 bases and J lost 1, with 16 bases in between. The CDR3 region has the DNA TGTGCCAGTAGTCCCGAGCTAGGGGTTGGCACAGATACGCAGTATTTT. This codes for CASSPELGVGTDTQYF.

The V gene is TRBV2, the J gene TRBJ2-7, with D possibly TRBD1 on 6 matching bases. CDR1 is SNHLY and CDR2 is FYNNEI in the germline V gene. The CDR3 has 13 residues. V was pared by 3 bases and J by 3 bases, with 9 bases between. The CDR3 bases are TGTGCCAGCAGTGACAGGGGAAGCTACGAGCAGTACTTC. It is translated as CASSDRGSYEQYF.

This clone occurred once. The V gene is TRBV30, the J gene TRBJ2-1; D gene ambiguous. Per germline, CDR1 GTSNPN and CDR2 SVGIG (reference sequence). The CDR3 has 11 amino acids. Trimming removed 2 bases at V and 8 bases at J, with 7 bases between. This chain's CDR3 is CAWSSRDEQFF. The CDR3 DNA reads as TGTGCCTGGAGTAGCCGGGATGAGCAGTTCTTC.

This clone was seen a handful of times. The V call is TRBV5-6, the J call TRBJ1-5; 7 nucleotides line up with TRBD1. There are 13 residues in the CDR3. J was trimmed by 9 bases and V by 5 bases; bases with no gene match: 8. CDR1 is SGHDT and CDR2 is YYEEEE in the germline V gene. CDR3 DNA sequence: TGTGCCAGCAGTATCGACAGGGATGGGCCCCAGCATTTT. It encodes CASSIDRDGPQHF.

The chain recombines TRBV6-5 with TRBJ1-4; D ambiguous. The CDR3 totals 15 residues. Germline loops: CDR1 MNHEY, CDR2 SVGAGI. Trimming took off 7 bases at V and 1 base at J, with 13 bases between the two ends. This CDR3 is CASKTSGLTNEKLFF. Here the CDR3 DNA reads TGTGCCAGCAAAACTAGTGGATTAACTAATGAAAAACTGTTTTTT.

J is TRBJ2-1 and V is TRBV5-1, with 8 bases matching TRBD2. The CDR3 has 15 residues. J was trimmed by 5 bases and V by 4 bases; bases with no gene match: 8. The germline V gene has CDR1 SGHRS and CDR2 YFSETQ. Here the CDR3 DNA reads TGCGCCAGCAGCGCCGGACTAGCTAACGACAATGAGCAGTTCTTC. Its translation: CASSAGLANDNEQFF.

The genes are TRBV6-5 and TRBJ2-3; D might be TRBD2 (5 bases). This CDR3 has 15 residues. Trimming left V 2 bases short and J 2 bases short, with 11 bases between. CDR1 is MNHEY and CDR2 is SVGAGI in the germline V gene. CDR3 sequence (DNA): TGTGCCAGCAGTTACAACACCCGGGACACAGATACGCAGTATTTT. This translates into CASSYNTRDTDTQYF.

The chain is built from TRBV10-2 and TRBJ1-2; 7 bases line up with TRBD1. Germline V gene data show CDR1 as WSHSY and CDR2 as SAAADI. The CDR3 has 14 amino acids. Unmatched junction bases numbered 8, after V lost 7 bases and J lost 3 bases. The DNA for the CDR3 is TGCGCCAGCACCGAAAGGGGGCCAGACTATGGCTACACCTTC. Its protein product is CASTERGPDYGYTF.

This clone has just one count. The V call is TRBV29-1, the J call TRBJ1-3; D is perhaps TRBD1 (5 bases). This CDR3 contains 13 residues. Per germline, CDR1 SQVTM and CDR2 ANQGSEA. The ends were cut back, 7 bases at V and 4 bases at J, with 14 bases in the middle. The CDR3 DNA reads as TGCAGCGGGGTCTTGGGGCAGGGAAACACCATATATTTT. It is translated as CSGVLGQGNTIYF.

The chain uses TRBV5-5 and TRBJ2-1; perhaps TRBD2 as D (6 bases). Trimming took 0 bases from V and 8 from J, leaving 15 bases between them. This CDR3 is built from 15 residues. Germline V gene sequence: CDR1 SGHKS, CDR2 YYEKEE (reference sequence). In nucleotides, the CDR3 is TGTGCCAGCAGCTTGGTCCAGGGAGGTTTCGATGAGCAGTTCTTC. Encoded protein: CASSLVQGGFDEQFF.

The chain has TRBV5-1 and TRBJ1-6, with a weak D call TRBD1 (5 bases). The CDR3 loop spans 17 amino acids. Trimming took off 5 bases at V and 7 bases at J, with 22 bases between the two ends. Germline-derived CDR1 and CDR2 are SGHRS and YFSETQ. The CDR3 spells CASRIAGGELRNSPLHF. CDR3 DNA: TGCGCCAGCAGGATTGCGGGGGGGGAGTTGAGGAATTCACCCCTCCACTTT.

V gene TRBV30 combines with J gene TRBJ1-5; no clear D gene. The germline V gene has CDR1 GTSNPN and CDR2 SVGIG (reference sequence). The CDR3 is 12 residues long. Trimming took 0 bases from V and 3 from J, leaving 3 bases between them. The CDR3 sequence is CAWSVYNQPQHF. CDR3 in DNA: TGTGCCTGGAGTGTATACAATCAGCCCCAGCATTTT.

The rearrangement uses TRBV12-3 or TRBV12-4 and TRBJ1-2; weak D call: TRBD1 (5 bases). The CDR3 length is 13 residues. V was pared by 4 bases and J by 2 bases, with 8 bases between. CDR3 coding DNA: TGTGCCAGCAGTTCGGGACGAAACTATGGCTACACCTTC. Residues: CASSSGRNYGYTF.